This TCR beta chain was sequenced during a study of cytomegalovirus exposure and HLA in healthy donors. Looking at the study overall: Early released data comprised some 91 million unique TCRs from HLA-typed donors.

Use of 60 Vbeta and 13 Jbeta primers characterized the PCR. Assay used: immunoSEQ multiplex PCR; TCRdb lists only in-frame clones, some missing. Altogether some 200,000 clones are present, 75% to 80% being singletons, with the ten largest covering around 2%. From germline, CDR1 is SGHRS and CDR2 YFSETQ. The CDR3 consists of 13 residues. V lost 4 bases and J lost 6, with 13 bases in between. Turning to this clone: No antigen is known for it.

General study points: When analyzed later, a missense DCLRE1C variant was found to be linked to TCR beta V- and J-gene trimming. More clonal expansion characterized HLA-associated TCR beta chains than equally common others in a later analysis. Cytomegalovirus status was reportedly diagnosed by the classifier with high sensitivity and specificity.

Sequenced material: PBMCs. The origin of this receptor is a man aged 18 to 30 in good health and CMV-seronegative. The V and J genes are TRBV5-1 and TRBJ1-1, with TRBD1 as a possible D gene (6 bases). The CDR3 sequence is CASSTTGTSEAFF. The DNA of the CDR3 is TGCGCCAGCAGCACCACAGGGACCTCTGAAGCTTTCTTT.